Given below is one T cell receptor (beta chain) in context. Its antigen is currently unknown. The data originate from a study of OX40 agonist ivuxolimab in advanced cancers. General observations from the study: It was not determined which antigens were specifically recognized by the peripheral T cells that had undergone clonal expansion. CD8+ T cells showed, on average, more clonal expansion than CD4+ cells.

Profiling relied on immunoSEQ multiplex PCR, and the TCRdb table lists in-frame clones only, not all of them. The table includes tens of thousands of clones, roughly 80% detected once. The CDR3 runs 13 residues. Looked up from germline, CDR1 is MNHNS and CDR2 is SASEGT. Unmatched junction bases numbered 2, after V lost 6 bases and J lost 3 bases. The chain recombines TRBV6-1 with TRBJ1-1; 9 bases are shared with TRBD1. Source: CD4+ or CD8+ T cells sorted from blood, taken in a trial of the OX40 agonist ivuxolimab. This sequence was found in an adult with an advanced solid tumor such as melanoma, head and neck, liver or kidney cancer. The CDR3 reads CASRDRGHTEAFF. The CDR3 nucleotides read TGTGCCAGCAGGGACAGGGGACACACTGAAGCTTTCTTT.